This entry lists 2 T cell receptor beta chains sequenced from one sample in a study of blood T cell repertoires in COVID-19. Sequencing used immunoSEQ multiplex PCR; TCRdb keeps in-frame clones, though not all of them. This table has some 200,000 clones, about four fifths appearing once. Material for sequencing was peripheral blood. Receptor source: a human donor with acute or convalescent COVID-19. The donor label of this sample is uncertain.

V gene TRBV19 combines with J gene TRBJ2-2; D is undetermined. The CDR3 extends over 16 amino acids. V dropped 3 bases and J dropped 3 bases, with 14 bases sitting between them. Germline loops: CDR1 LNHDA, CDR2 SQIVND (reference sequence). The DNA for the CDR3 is TGTGCCAGTAGTATGCGGCCTCAGTGGTACACCGGGGAGCTGTTTTTT. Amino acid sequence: CASSMRPQWYTGELFF.

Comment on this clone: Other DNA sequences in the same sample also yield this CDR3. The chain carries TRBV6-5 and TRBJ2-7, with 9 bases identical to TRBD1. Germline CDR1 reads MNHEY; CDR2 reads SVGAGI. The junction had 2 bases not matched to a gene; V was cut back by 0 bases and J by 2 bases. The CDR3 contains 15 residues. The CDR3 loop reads CASSYSRQGAYEQYF. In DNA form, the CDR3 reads TGTGCCAGCAGTTACTCTCGACAGGGGGCCTACGAGCAGTACTTC.